The sequence of this T cell receptor beta chain was determined in a study of cytotoxic CD8 clonotypes in ibrutinib-treated CLL. Findings and limits, study-wide: In sustained-remission versus progressing patients, sampling times differed.

The CDR3 length is 13 residues. Per germline, CDR1 MNHEY and CDR2 SMNVEV (reference sequence). V was pared by 5 bases and J by 8 bases, with 13 bases between. As regards this clone: The antigen is not known.

Produced via immunoSEQ multiplex PCR; TCRdb's table is partial and in-frame only. The sample carries under 200,000 clones, approximately 80% recorded once. Here the sequenced sample was PBMCs, taken after 24 months of ibrutinib treatment. The source is a human donor with chronic lymphocytic leukemia. The rearrangement links TRBV27 to TRBJ2-1; no reliable D call. CDR3 loop: CASSTLVLDEQFF. Here the CDR3 DNA reads TGTGCCAGCAGTACGCTCGTTTTGGATGAGCAGTTCTTC.